This entry lists 29 T cell receptor beta chains sequenced from one sample in a study of cytomegalovirus exposure and HLA in healthy donors. 13 Jbeta primers and 60 Vbeta primers were used for the PCR. Method: immunoSEQ multiplex PCR; TCRdb's copy keeps in-frame clones and lacks some. The repertoire includes some 70,000 clones, 77% of them detected once, and roughly 5% sits in the top ten. The material sequenced was PBMCs. The receptors here all came from a male donor in good health and CMV-seropositive.

The chain has TRBV5-1 and TRBJ1-2, with 10 positions matching TRBD1. This CDR3 region has 16 residues. The germline CDR1 and CDR2 sequences are SGHRS and YFSETQ. V was pared by 2 bases and J by 4 bases, with 8 bases of the junction left unmatched. This CDR3 is CASSFRAGQGIYGYTF. In DNA, the CDR3 is TGCGCCAGCAGCTTCCGGGCGGGACAGGGGATCTATGGCTACACCTTC.

This sequence joins TRBV4-1 and TRBJ2-3, with D possibly being TRBD1 (5 bases). Germline assignment: CDR1 MGHRA and CDR2 YSYEKL. V shed 4 bases and J shed 3 bases, with 14 bases lying between them. This CDR3 is built from 15 residues. The CDR3 sequence is CASSPQVGLTDTQYF. The CDR3 coding sequence is TGCGCCAGCAGCCCACAGGTAGGGCTAACAGATACGCAGTATTTT.

The chain recombines TRBV12-5 with TRBJ1-2, with D unresolved. CDR3 size: 13 residues. The germline V and J ends were trimmed by 3 bases and 7 bases, with 12 bases remaining between them. Germline CDR1 is LGHNT and CDR2 is FRNRAP. The CDR3, as DNA: TGTGCTAGTGGTTTAGAGGGTTTTGGTGGCTACACCTTC. This encodes CASGLEGFGGYTF.

The J gene is TRBJ2-1, the V gene TRBV2; TRBD1 matches at 7 bases. Unmatched junction bases numbered 6, after V lost 5 bases and J lost 2 bases. Germline V CDR1 and CDR2: SNHLY, FYNNEI. The CDR3 has 15 residues. The CDR3, as DNA: TGTGCCAGCAGTCTTGGACAGGAAACCTACAATGAGCAGTTCTTC. It yields the protein CASSLGQETYNEQFF. The entire variable domain, with the rest obtained from reference TRBV2 and TRBJ2-1, is as follows: EPEVTQTPSHQVTQMGQEVILRCVPISNHLYFYWYRQILGQKVEFLVSFYNNEISEKSEIFDDQFSVERPDGSNFTLKIRSTKLEDSAMYFCASSLGQETYNEQFFGPGTRLTVL.

J is TRBJ1-1 and V is TRBV29-1, with 7 bases that match TRBD1. Germline CDR1 is SQVTM and CDR2 is ANQGSEA. Trimming removed 6 bases from V and 4 bases from J; junction bases left unmatched: 11. This CDR3 region has 14 residues. CDR3 sequence (DNA): TGCAGCGTGCTGACAGGGATGTTGGGCACTGAAGCTTTCTTT. Protein sequence: CSVLTGMLGTEAFF.

The chain employs TRBV6-4 and TRBJ2-2, with D tentatively TRBD2 (6 bases). V was clipped by 7 bases and J by 1 base, with 7 bases between them. From germline, CDR1 is MRHNA and CDR2 SNTAGT. The length of the CDR3 is 13 residues. The CDR3 DNA reads as TGTGCCAGCAACGGGGGGAACACCGGGGAGCTGTTTTTT. Translating it yields CASNGGNTGELFF.

This clone appeared a single time. This chain uses TRBV7-9 with TRBJ1-2; D unclear. The CDR3 contains 11 residues. Germline V gene data show CDR1 as SEHNR and CDR2 as FQNEAQ (reference sequence). Trimming removed 3 bases from V and 7 bases from J, with 6 bases in between. The chain's CDR3 is CASSFQAGYTF. The CDR3 region has the DNA TGTGCCAGCAGCTTCCAGGCTGGCTACACCTTC.

The V gene is TRBV5-4, the J gene TRBJ1-4; 8 positions agree with TRBD1. Germline loops: CDR1 SGHNT, CDR2 YYREEE (reference sequence). With 3 bases clipped from V and 5 bases from J, the junction kept 9 bases outside the gene matches. The CDR3 consists of 16 residues. The CDR3 bases are TGTGCCAGCAGCTGGGGACAGGCTATCGGCAATGAAAAACTGTTTTTT. Translation gives CASSWGQAIGNEKLFF.

In this sample, this clone turned up a few times. The J gene is TRBJ1-2, the V gene TRBV2; 9 positions agree with TRBD1. This CDR3 contains 14 residues. The germline CDR1 and CDR2 sequences are SNHLY and FYNNEI. V shed 0 bases and J 6 bases; nucleotides not matched to a gene: 2. CDR3 region: CASSEARTGDGYTF. In DNA, the CDR3 is TGTGCCAGCAGTGAAGCTCGGACAGGGGATGGCTACACCTTC.

The chain is built from TRBV7-2 and TRBJ2-5; 9 bases match TRBD2. The CDR3 contains 16 residues. V shed 4 bases, J shed 5 bases, and the junction held 11 bases outside the gene matches. Germline CDR1 and CDR2: SGHTA and FQGNSA. The CDR3: CASSSLAGQVRETQYF. DNA of the CDR3: TGTGCCAGCAGCTCCCTAGCGGGACAAGTGAGGGAGACCCAGTACTTC. Variable domain in full (rest from reference TRBV7-2 and TRBJ2-5): GAGVSQSPSNKVTEKGKDVELRCDPISGHTALYWYRQSLGQGLEFLIYFQGNSAPDKSGLPSDRFSAERTGGSVSTLTIQRTQQEDSAVYLCASSSLAGQVRETQYFGPGTRLLVL.

This chain uses TRBV5-4 with TRBJ2-7, with a tentative D call TRBD1 (5 bases). Germline CDR1 and CDR2: SGHNT and YYREEE (reference sequence). V was pared by 1 base and J by 7 bases, with 24 bases between. This CDR3 has 17 amino acids. CDR3 amino acids: CASSLFGGRITGGEQYF. The CDR3 DNA follows: TGTGCCAGCAGCTTGTTCGGTGGTCGGATCACAGGTGGAGAGCAGTACTTC.

The chain couples TRBV30 to TRBJ2-2; D is ambiguous. The CDR3 spans 13 residues. Between the trimmed V and J ends, which lost 5 bases and 4 bases, there was a span of 11 bases. CDR1 is GTSNPN, CDR2 SVGIG, per germline (reference sequence). CDR3 nucleotide sequence: TGTGCCTGGCCCATTGTGAGCACCGGGGAGCTGTTTTTT. It is translated as CAWPIVSTGELFF.

V is TRBV7-3 and J is TRBJ2-3; 9 bases align to TRBD1. Losses at the gene ends were 5 bases for V and 2 bases for J; bases not matched to a gene: 17. CDR1 SGHTA and CDR2 FQGTGA come from the germline V gene. This CDR3 is 19 amino acids long. The CDR3 nucleotides read TGTGCCAGCAGCCCTCGCCACCTAACAGGGGGCCGGTACACAGATACGCAGTATTTT. Its translation: CASSPRHLTGGRYTDTQYF.

The chain uses TRBV5-1 and TRBJ2-7; TRBD1 matches 8 bases. The CDR3 extends over 14 amino acids. Trimming at V came to 1 base and at J to 6 bases, leaving 6 bases not matched to a gene. Looked up from germline, CDR1 is SGHRS and CDR2 is YFSETQ. The CDR3 spells CASSLNGQGGEQYF. Here the CDR3 DNA reads TGCGCCAGCAGCTTGAACGGACAGGGTGGCGAGCAGTACTTC.

The CDR3 loop reads CASSYRGSGVIGELFF. In nucleotides, the CDR3 is TGCGCCAGCAGCTACCGAGGTAGCGGGGTGATCGGGGAGCTGTTTTTT. The rearrangement joins TRBV5-1 to TRBJ2-2, with 8 nucleotides matching TRBD2. The CDR3 totals 16 residues. With 3 bases clipped from V and 7 bases from J, the junction kept 11 bases outside the gene matches. The germline V gene has CDR1 SGHRS and CDR2 YFSETQ.

The CDR3 loop reads CASSTGTASNTGELFF. The CDR3 nucleotides are TGTGCCAGCAGCACGGGGACAGCCTCGAACACCGGGGAGCTGTTTTTT. The chain joins TRBV7-9 to TRBJ2-2, with 7 bases fitting TRBD1. Trimming took 5 bases from V and 0 from J; bases not matched to a gene: 6. Germline V gene sequence: CDR1 SEHNR, CDR2 FQNEAQ (reference sequence). This CDR3 has 16 residues.

The chain carries TRBV2 and TRBJ1-6; 9 bases agree with TRBD1. This CDR3 has 14 residues. V shed 9 bases and J 7 bases; nucleotides not matched to a gene: 7. Germline V gene lookup returns CDR1 SNHLY and CDR2 FYNNEI. The CDR3 here is CARSQGQGNSPLHF. The CDR3 DNA is TGTGCCAGAAGCCAGGGACAGGGCAATTCACCCCTCCACTTT.

The rearrangement links TRBV5-1 to TRBJ1-4; D not certain. Deletions cut 0 bases from V and 13 bases from J, with 7 bases between. The CDR3 is 11 residues long. The germline V gene encodes CDR1 SGHRS and CDR2 YFSETQ. The CDR3 sequence is CASSLEGVLFF. The CDR3 nucleotides read TGCGCCAGCAGCTTGGAGGGAGTACTGTTTTTT. The complete variable domain, with remaining parts taken from reference TRBV5-1 and TRBJ1-4, reads KAGVTQTPRYLIKTRGQQVTLSCSPISGHRSVSWYQQTPGQGLQFLFEYFSETQRNKGNFPGRFSGRQFSNSRSEMNVSTLELGDSALYLCASSLEGVLFFGSGTQLSVL.

V usage is TRBV6-5 and J usage is TRBJ2-2, with 7 bases aligning to TRBD1. The CDR3 runs 14 residues. J lost 6 bases, V lost 7 bases, and 8 bases had no gene match. The germline gives CDR1 MNHEY, CDR2 SVGAGI. CDR3 in DNA: TGTGCCAGCAATCCTAGGGGGCCGGCCGGGGAGCTGTTTTTT. Translated: CASNPRGPAGELFF.

V gene TRBV2 combines with J gene TRBJ2-7; 8 nucleotides match TRBD1. CDR3 size: 14 residues. V gave up 8 bases and J gave up 0 bases; unmatched junction bases: 6. The germline CDR1 and CDR2 sequences are SNHLY and FYNNEI. CDR3 residues: CASLGTGDSYEQYF. In DNA form, the CDR3 reads TGTGCCAGCCTGGGGACAGGTGACTCCTACGAGCAGTACTTC. Using reference TRBV2 and TRBJ2-7 for the parts outside the CDR3, the full variable domain is EPEVTQTPSHQVTQMGQEVILRCVPISNHLYFYWYRQILGQKVEFLVSFYNNEISEKSEIFDDQFSVERPDGSNFTLKIRSTKLEDSAMYFCASLGTGDSYEQYFGPGTRLTVT.

This clone was seen only once. The chain joins TRBV7-2 to TRBJ2-7; TRBD1 matches 8 bases. CDR3 size: 15 residues. Germline CDR1 is SGHTA and CDR2 is FQGNSA. The V and J ends lost 4 bases and 3 bases, in that order; junction bases with no gene match: 8. The CDR3 nucleotides are TGTGCCAGCAGCTGGGATTCCGGGACAGGCTACGAGCAGTACTTC. It translates to CASSWDSGTGYEQYF.

The chain links TRBV5-4 to TRBJ2-3, with a weak D call TRBD2 (6 bases). The CDR3 covers 14 residues. Germline V lookup: CDR1 SGHNT, CDR2 YYREEE (reference sequence). Trimming took 1 base from V and 3 from J, leaving 9 bases between them. The CDR3 DNA reads TGTGCCAGCAGCTTGTATGGGGGGACAGATACGCAGTATTTT. Translating it yields CASSLYGGTDTQYF.

V and J are TRBV7-2 and TRBJ2-7, with D unclear. Per germline, CDR1 SGHTA and CDR2 FQGNSA. The ends were cut back, 0 bases at V and 3 bases at J, with 9 bases in the middle. CDR3 size: 14 residues. The CDR3 coding sequence is TGTGCCAGCAGCTTAGCCGACATATTCTACGAGCAGTACTTC. This gives the protein CASSLADIFYEQYF.

The chain couples TRBV6-1 to TRBJ2-2, with 10 bases matching TRBD1. The ends lost 4 bases at V and 7 bases at J; junction bases unmatched: 12. This CDR3 has 17 residues. Germline-derived CDR1 and CDR2 are MNHNS and SASEGT. CDR3 in DNA: TGTGCCAGCAGTGGGGGTCTTCCCGACAGGGGGCTCGGGGAGCTGTTTTTT. This gives the protein CASSGGLPDRGLGELFF.

V is TRBV6-1 and J is TRBJ2-4; 11 bases map to TRBD2. V was pared by 4 bases and J by 0 bases, with 5 bases of the junction left unmatched. The CDR3 runs to 17 residues. Germline V gives CDR1 MNHNS, CDR2 SASEGT. CDR3 DNA sequence: TGTGCCAGCAGTGCACTAGCGGGGGCCTTAGCCAAAAACATTCAGTACTTC. It codes for CASSALAGALAKNIQYF.

The rearrangement joins TRBV5-1 to TRBJ1-4, with D perhaps TRBD1 (5 bases). V was clipped by 4 bases and J by 7 bases, with 17 bases between them. Germline CDR1 SGHRS, CDR2 YFSETQ. The CDR3 has 15 residues. The chain's CDR3 is CASSEGHAVSEKLFF. CDR3 nucleotides: TGCGCCAGCAGCGAAGGACATGCAGTTAGTGAAAAACTGTTTTTT.

The CDR3 protein is CASSEGAYNSPLHF. Written as DNA, the CDR3 is TGTGCCAGCAGTGAGGGAGCCTATAATTCACCCCTCCACTTT. The chain combines TRBV25-1 with TRBJ1-6; no clear D. CDR1 and CDR2 (germline): MGHDK, SYGVNS. The CDR3 has 14 amino acids. V shed 3 bases and J shed 2 bases, with 5 bases lying between them.

The V and J genes are TRBV13 and TRBJ2-3, with 12 bases fitting TRBD2. Germline V gene data show CDR1 as PRHDT and CDR2 as FYEKMQ (reference sequence). This CDR3 region has 15 residues. V lost 2 bases and J lost 11; bases outside the gene matches: 8. The CDR3 DNA sequence: TGTGCCAGCAGCTTAAGGTCGCTAGCGGGGGGGCAGCAGTATTTT. It is translated as CASSLRSLAGGQQYF.

This sequence joins TRBV7-2 and TRBJ2-7; the D gene is possibly TRBD2 (5 bases). V lost 5 bases and J 2 bases, leaving 13 bases between the germline ends. The CDR3 spans 14 residues. The germline V gene has CDR1 SGHTA and CDR2 FQGNSA. The CDR3 region is CASSHGLNPYEQYF. The CDR3 DNA reads TGTGCCAGCAGCCATGGACTTAACCCCTACGAGCAGTACTTC.